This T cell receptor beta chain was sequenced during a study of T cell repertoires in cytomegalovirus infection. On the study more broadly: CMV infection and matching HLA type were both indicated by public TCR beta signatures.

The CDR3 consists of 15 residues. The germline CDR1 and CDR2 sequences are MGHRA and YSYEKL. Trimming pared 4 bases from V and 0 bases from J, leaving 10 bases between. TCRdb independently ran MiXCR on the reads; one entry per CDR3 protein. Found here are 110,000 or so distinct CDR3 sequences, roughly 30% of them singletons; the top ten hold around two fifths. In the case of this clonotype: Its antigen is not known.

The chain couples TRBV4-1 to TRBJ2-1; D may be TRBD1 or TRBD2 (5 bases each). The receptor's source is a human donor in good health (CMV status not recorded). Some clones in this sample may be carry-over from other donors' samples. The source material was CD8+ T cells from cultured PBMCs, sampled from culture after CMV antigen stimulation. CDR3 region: CASSPGPSSYNEQFF. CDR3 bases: TGCGCCAGCAGCCCGGGACCGAGCTCCTACAATGAGCAGTTCTTC.